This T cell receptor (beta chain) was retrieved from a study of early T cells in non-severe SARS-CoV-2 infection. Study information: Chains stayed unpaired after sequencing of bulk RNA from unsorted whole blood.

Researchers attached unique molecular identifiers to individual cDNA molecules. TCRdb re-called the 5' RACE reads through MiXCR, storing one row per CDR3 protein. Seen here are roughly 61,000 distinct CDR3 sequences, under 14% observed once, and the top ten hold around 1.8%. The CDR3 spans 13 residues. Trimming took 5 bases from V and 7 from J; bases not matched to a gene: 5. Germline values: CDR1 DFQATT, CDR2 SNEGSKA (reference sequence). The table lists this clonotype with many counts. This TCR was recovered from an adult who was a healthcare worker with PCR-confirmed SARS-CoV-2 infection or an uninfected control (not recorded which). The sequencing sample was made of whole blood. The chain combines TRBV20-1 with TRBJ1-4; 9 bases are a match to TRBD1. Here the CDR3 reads CSAVLDRGEKLFF. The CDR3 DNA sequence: TGCAGTGCTGTCCTGGACAGGGGTGAAAAACTGTTTTTT.